One and the same sample provided the 10 T cell receptor beta chains below, sequenced in a study of Graves' ophthalmopathy and Graves' hyperthyroidism. TCR beta CDR3 regions were amplified from RNA transcripts. First-round RT-PCR relied on HTBI primers, and a second-round multiplex PCR came next. TCRdb passed the multiplex PCR reads through MiXCR, listing each CDR3 protein once. The sample yields about 150,000 distinct CDR3 sequences, around two fifths seen once. Sequencing input: peripheral blood. The receptors were sampled from a woman aged 40 to 50 with Graves' ophthalmopathy.

This clonotype was observed many times. The V and J genes are TRBV13 and TRBJ2-5; TRBD2 aligns across 10 bases. Germline V lookup: CDR1 PRHDT, CDR2 FYEKMQ (reference sequence). The CDR3 has 15 amino acids. Trimming cost V 5 bases and J 3 bases; bases outside gene matches: 6. The CDR3 nucleotides are TGTGCCAGCAGCAACGGGCTAGCGGGGGAAGAGACCCAGTACTTC. Its translation is CASSNGLAGEETQYF.

This clonotype was recorded many times. J is TRBJ2-5 and V is TRBV7-8, with D perhaps TRBD2 (6 bases). The CDR3 has 13 residues. The V gene lost 5 bases and the J gene lost 1 base, with 8 bases spanning the gap. CDR1 SGHVS and CDR2 FQNEAQ come from the germline V gene. The chain's CDR3 is CASSLGGQETQYF. CDR3 bases: TGTGCCAGCAGCCTGGGAGGCCAAGAGACCCAGTACTTC.

There are many counts of this clonotype. The chain combines TRBV18 with TRBJ1-1; D may be TRBD1 (6 bases). CDR3 length: 14 amino acids. Germline V gene lookup returns CDR1 KGHSH and CDR2 LQKENI. V gave up 4 bases and J gave up 4 bases, with 13 bases separating them. CDR3 in DNA: TGTGCCAGCTCACGGGCAGGGGTTGGCACTGAAGCTTTCTTT. This encodes CASSRAGVGTEAFF.

This clonotype was detected only a few times. The genes are TRBV12-3 or TRBV12-4 and TRBJ1-1; a possible D gene is TRBD1 (5 bases). The CDR3 runs 12 residues. Between the trimmed V and J ends, which lost 6 bases and 5 bases, there was a span of 10 bases. The DNA for the CDR3 is TGTGCCAGCAGGACCCAGGGAACTGAAGCTTTCTTT. Residues: CASRTQGTEAFF.

This clonotype was seen at least ten times. V and J are TRBV6-5 and TRBJ1-5; 9 nucleotides align to TRBD1. CDR3 size: 17 residues. Per germline, CDR1 MNHEY and CDR2 SVGAGI. The junction had 12 bases not matched to a gene; V was cut back by 2 bases and J by 7 bases. In DNA, the CDR3 is TGTGCCAGCAGTTACACCTTTCCGGGACAGGGTCACCAGCCCCAGCATTTT. It is translated as CASSYTFPGQGHQPQHF.

This clonotype appeared a single time. CDR3: CASSLGLAGKAEQYF. The CDR3 bases are TGTGCCAGCAGCTTAGGACTAGCGGGAAAAGCCGAGCAGTACTTC. The gene calls are TRBV7-2 and TRBJ2-7; TRBD2 matches at 11 bases. The CDR3 has 15 residues. Unmatched junction bases numbered 5, after V lost 1 base and J lost 6 bases. Germline values: CDR1 SGHTA, CDR2 FQGNSA.

This clonotype has ten or more counts. The genes are TRBV12-3 or TRBV12-4 and TRBJ1-2, with 7 positions matching TRBD1. Unmatched junction bases numbered 9, after V lost 5 bases and J lost 6 bases. This CDR3 spans 14 amino acids. DNA of the CDR3: TGTGCCAGCAGTCCCTCTGAGGGGGCAGATGGCTACACCTTC. Translated: CASSPSEGADGYTF.

This clonotype was picked up many times. A much larger clone lies one base from this, so it may be a read error. The chain employs TRBV6-1 and TRBJ2-7; D is uncertain. Looked up from germline, CDR1 is MNHNS and CDR2 is SASEGT. This CDR3 contains 12 residues. Deletions cut 6 bases from V and 6 bases from J, with 12 bases between. DNA for the CDR3: TGTGCCAGCAGGAAACCCAACTGCGAGCAGTACTTC. It yields the protein CASRKPNCEQYF.

The rearrangement links TRBV12-3 or TRBV12-4 to TRBJ2-7; either TRBD1 or TRBD2 may supply D (5 bases each). The CDR3 loop spans 14 amino acids. Trimming took off 6 bases at V and 4 bases at J, with 16 bases between the two ends. CDR3 in amino acids: CASSLGPSQYEQYF. CDR3 DNA: TGTGCCAGCAGCTTGGGACCAAGCCAGTACGAGCAGTACTTC.

The rearrangement joins TRBV6-2 or TRBV6-3 to TRBJ2-7; the D gene is possibly TRBD2 (6 bases). The germline CDR1 and CDR2 sequences are MNHEY and SVGEGT. This CDR3 is 12 amino acids long. The CDR3 sequence: CLSSESSYEQYF. The CDR3 region has the DNA TGTCTCTCTAGCGAGAGCTCCTACGAGCAGTACTTC.